These T cell receptor beta chains were read from a single sample in a study of cytomegalovirus exposure and HLA in healthy donors. Profiled with immunoSEQ multiplex PCR; TCRdb holds only in-frame clones, not every one. Of about 330,000 clones listed, 70% to 90% were seen once; the top ten hold around 0.8%. Sequencing was done on a sample of PBMCs. The receptor set was obtained from a woman aged 18-35 years in good health and CMV-seronegative. Each CDR3 is given with its conserved first and last residue. The order of the fields is J gene, clone size, V gene, D gene, CDR3 protein, CDR3 DNA. A D gene is named only where the DNA matches it firmly. Clone size is given for some rows only: seen once, a few or many times, or a class if the clone is expanded.

>TRBJ2-1|-|TRBV9|-
CASSGLGAQQFF
TGTGCCAGCAGCGGACTAGGGGCGCAGCAGTTCTTC
>TRBJ1-2|-|TRBV5-1|-
CASSIGTGPAGTF
TGCGCCAGCAGCATCGGGACGGGGCCCGCGGGGACCTTC
>TRBJ2-2|-|TRBV5-1|TRBD1
CASSSSGGSANTGELFF
TGCGCCAGCAGCTCGTCAGGGGGCTCTGCGAACACCGGGGAGCTGTTTTTT
>TRBJ2-1|-|TRBV9|-
CASSPLDGEQFF
TGTGCCAGCAGCCCCTTAGATGGTGAGCAGTTCTTC
>TRBJ2-5|-|TRBV19|-
CASRINGGQETQYF
TGTGCCAGTAGGATCAATGGGGGGCAAGAGACCCAGTACTTC
>TRBJ1-5|-|TRBV6-5|TRBD1
CASSPLDRDDQPQHF
TGTGCCAGCAGTCCTCTGGACAGGGACGATCAGCCCCAGCATTTT
>TRBJ2-1|-|TRBV5-4|TRBD2
CASSSDIAGAYNEQFF
TGTGCCAGCAGCTCGGACATAGCGGGAGCTTACAATGAGCAGTTCTTC
>TRBJ1-5|-|TRBV28|-
CASSLFREGQPQHF
TGTGCCAGCAGTTTATTCAGGGAAGGTCAGCCCCAGCATTTT
>TRBJ1-2|few|TRBV6-5|TRBD1
CASSLGTVNGYTF
TGTGCCAGCAGCTTAGGGACAGTCAATGGCTACACCTTC
>TRBJ2-5|-|TRBV15|TRBD2
CATSRSPGLEGEAQYF
TGTGCCACCAGCCGAAGCCCGGGACTAGAAGGGGAGGCCCAGTACTTC